The 30 T cell receptor beta chains reported below all come from one sample, sequenced in a study of blood T cell repertoires in COVID-19 (TCRdb year 2020). Library preparation employed the immunoSEQ multiplex PCR assay. TCRdb re-hosts the immuneACCESS table, in-frame sequences only. Its copies lack some clones; in the studies checked, an unresolved V gene accounts for under half of them, and the cause for the rest is not known. Counted in this sample were about 340,000 clones; 83% of them appeared once. Approximately 3% of the sample lies in the top ten. The sequenced sample was peripheral blood. The origin of the receptors is a man aged 25-45 years with active or convalescent COVID-19.

This sequence joins TRBV6-5 and TRBJ1-5; unclear D gene. CDR3 length equals 13 residues. Trimming took off 7 bases at V and 1 base at J, with 8 bases between the two ends. Per the germline V gene, CDR1 is MNHEY and CDR2 is SVGAGI. CDR3 sequence reads: CASMQHSNQPQHF. DNA for the CDR3: TGTGCCAGCATGCAACACAGCAATCAGCCCCAGCATTTT.

This chain uses TRBV11-1 with TRBJ2-3, with D hard to call. This CDR3 is built from 14 residues. Trimming stripped 7 bases from V and 1 base from J, with 12 bases between. In germline, CDR1 is SGHAT, CDR2 FQDESV (reference sequence). For the CDR3, the DNA is TGTGCCAGCACCCTGACTCCGGGCACAGATACGCAGTATTTT. The encoded protein is CASTLTPGTDTQYF.

The chain couples TRBV2 to TRBJ2-7; 8 bases line up with TRBD2. This CDR3 contains 15 residues. The germline V gene has CDR1 SNHLY and CDR2 FYNNEI. J lost 2 bases, V lost 3 bases, and 6 bases had no gene match. The CDR3 region has the DNA TGTGCCAGCAGTGACCCAGCGGGGGAGACCTACGAGCAGTACTTC. Translation gives CASSDPAGETYEQYF.

The chain has TRBV7-2 and TRBJ2-7; TRBD2 matches 7 bases. Germline V gene lookup returns CDR1 SGHTA and CDR2 FQGNSA. This CDR3 region has 14 residues. The V segment lost 3 bases and the J segment 4 bases; nucleotides outside the gene matches: 6. CDR3 nucleotide sequence: TGTGCCAGCAGCTTGGCCGCGCGGGAGTACGAGCAGTACTTC. This gives the protein CASSLAAREYEQYF.

This clone has more than one count but fewer than ten. Other nucleotide sequences in the sample specify the same CDR3. V is TRBV20-1 and J is TRBJ2-2; D ambiguous. V lost 3 bases, J lost 1 base, and 9 bases lay in between. Looked up from germline, CDR1 is DFQATT and CDR2 is SNEGSKA (reference sequence). This CDR3 has 14 amino acids. The CDR3 loop is CSASLRGNTGELFF. The CDR3 bases are TGCAGTGCTAGTCTGCGCGGGAACACCGGGGAGCTGTTTTTT.

This chain uses TRBV6-5 with TRBJ2-7; D is undetermined. The germline V gene has CDR1 MNHEY and CDR2 SVGAGI. V lost 7 bases to trimming and J lost 4 bases, with 8 bases between them. This CDR3 comprises 11 residues. The CDR3 loop is CASKANYEQYF. The CDR3 DNA reads as TGTGCCAGCAAAGCTAATTACGAGCAGTACTTC.

This clone showed up just a few times. The genes are TRBV5-1 and TRBJ1-6, with 9 bases matching TRBD1. The V gene end was trimmed by 0 bases and the J gene end by 4 bases; junction bases not matched to a gene: 8. CDR1 and CDR2 (germline): SGHRS, YFSETQ. This CDR3 has 18 amino acids. The CDR3 protein is CASSLAPWDREYNSPLHF. In nucleotides, the CDR3 is TGCGCCAGCAGCTTGGCCCCGTGGGACAGGGAGTATAATTCACCCCTCCACTTT.

The chain combines TRBV6-1 with TRBJ2-7; D possibly corresponds to TRBD1 (7 bases). This CDR3 has 15 amino acids. Per germline, CDR1 MNHNS and CDR2 SASEGT. The V gene lost 1 base and the J gene lost 2 bases, with 12 bases spanning the gap. This chain's CDR3 is CASSEGGDSPYEQYF. The DNA of the CDR3 is TGTGCCAGCAGTGAAGGGGGGGACAGCCCCTACGAGCAGTACTTC.

This clone came up once. V is TRBV23-1 and J is TRBJ2-7; D gene unclear. TRBV23-1 is labeled an ORF, and its function is uncertain. The CDR3 has 13 amino acids. Trimming removed 1 base at V and 3 bases at J, with 7 bases between. The CDR3 bases are TGCGCCAGCAGTCAATTCCCAGGCTACGAGCAGTACTTC. It encodes CASSQFPGYEQYF.

The chain has TRBV2 and TRBJ2-3; D is uncertain. CDR1 is SNHLY and CDR2 is FYNNEI in the germline V gene. The CDR3 is 13 amino acids. V lost 6 bases to trimming and J lost 5 bases, with 12 bases between them. The CDR3 sequence is CASRRFKVDTQYF. CDR3 bases: TGTGCCAGCAGGCGGTTTAAGGTAGATACGCAGTATTTT.

This clone was seen more than once but under ten times. The CDR3 loop reads CAWDRGNQPQHF. CDR3 sequence (DNA): TGTGCCTGGGACAGGGGCAATCAGCCCCAGCATTTT. The rearrangement joins TRBV30 to TRBJ1-5, with 7 positions matching TRBD1. Germline V gene lookup returns CDR1 GTSNPN and CDR2 SVGIG (reference sequence). With 5 bases clipped from V and 2 bases from J, the junction kept 0 bases outside the gene matches. CDR3 length: 12 residues. The complete variable domain, with remaining parts taken from reference TRBV30 and TRBJ1-5, reads SQTIHQWPATLVQPVGSPLSLECTVEGTSNPNLYWYRQAAGRGLQLLFYSVGIGQISSEVPQNLSASRPQDRQFILSSKKLLLSDSGFYLCAWDRGNQPQHFGDGTRLSIL.

The chain is built from TRBV5-6 and TRBJ2-1; tentatively, D is TRBD1 (5 bases). Germline-derived CDR1 and CDR2 are SGHDT and YYEEEE. This CDR3 contains 16 residues. V lost 4 bases and J 4 bases, leaving 18 bases between the germline ends. The chain's CDR3 is CASSLSRQRLYNEQFF. The CDR3 DNA is TGTGCCAGCAGCCTATCGAGACAGAGGTTATACAATGAGCAGTTCTTC.

In nucleotides, the CDR3 is TGTGCCAGCAGCCCAGACACAGATACGCAGTATTTT. This translates into CASSPDTDTQYF. J is TRBJ2-3 and V is TRBV7-2, with D hard to call. CDR1 SGHTA and CDR2 FQGNSA come from the germline V gene. This CDR3 region has 12 residues. V lost 5 bases and J 2 bases, leaving 5 bases between the germline ends.

The chain has TRBV11-3 and TRBJ2-2; 11 bases are shared with TRBD2. The germline V gene encodes CDR1 SGHNT and CDR2 YENEEA. Unmatched junction bases numbered 10, after V lost 4 bases and J lost 6 bases. The CDR3 runs to 17 residues. The CDR3 coding sequence is TGTGCCAGCAGCTCCCTCAGACTAGCGGGGATCCCCGGGGAGCTGTTTTTT. Protein sequence: CASSSLRLAGIPGELFF.

The chain links TRBV6-6 to TRBJ1-2, with D perhaps matching TRBD1 (6 bases). From germline, CDR1 is MNHNY and CDR2 SVGAGI (reference sequence). Trimming stripped 5 bases from V and 6 bases from J, with 13 bases between. The CDR3 consists of 13 residues. The CDR3 sequence: CASSLGGVDGYTF. The CDR3 coding sequence is TGTGCCAGCAGTCTAGGGGGAGTCGATGGCTACACCTTC.

The chain has TRBV19 and TRBJ1-1, with TRBD1 identical over 8 bases. CDR3 length: 13 residues. V trimming: 6 bases; J trimming: 5 bases; junction bases outside the gene matches: 5. Germline V CDR1 and CDR2: LNHDA, SQIVND (reference sequence). The CDR3: CASRDRDRTEAFF. In DNA form, the CDR3 reads TGTGCCAGTAGGGACCGGGACAGGACTGAAGCTTTCTTT.

Of note for this clone: The sample holds other DNA sequences that translate to the same CDR3. This rearrangement joins TRBV6-5 to TRBJ2-2, with D possibly matching TRBD1 (5 bases). This CDR3 has 14 residues. Germline lookup yields CDR1 MNHEY and CDR2 SVGAGI. V lost 2 bases and J lost 3, with 7 bases in between. The CDR3, as DNA: TGTGCCAGCAGTTACGACAGAGACACCGGGGAGCTGTTTTTT. It codes for CASSYDRDTGELFF.

The CDR3: CASSHIQAYEQYF. In nucleotides, the CDR3 is TGTGCCAGCAGCCATATCCAGGCCTACGAGCAGTACTTC. The gene calls are TRBV11-2 and TRBJ2-7; D is undetermined. CDR3 size: 13 residues. CDR1 SGHAT and CDR2 FQNNGV come from the germline V gene. Trimming shortened V by 5 bases and J by 2 bases, and 10 bases separated the two germline ends.

The chain joins TRBV28 to TRBJ2-3, with TRBD2 as a possible D gene (6 bases). V lost 7 bases to trimming and J lost 9 bases, with 14 bases between them. Germline assignment: CDR1 MDHEN and CDR2 SYDVKM. The CDR3 contains 12 residues. CDR3 sequence: CASIATEGTQYF. CDR3 sequence (DNA): TGTGCCAGCATCGCGACGGAGGGGACGCAGTATTTT.

The genes are TRBV4-3 and TRBJ2-3; TRBD2 agrees at 10 bases. Germline lookup yields CDR1 LGHNA and CDR2 YSLEER. V shed 0 bases, J shed 8 bases, and the junction held 8 bases outside the gene matches. The CDR3 runs 16 residues. The CDR3 coding sequence is TGCGCCAGCAGCCAAGATTCGGCTAGCGGGAGATTTACGCAGTATTTT. This translates into CASSQDSASGRFTQYF.

The V gene is TRBV2, the J gene TRBJ2-3; TRBD1 aligns across 7 bases. Trimming at V came to 4 bases and at J to 5 bases, leaving 9 bases not matched to a gene. The CDR3 extends over 15 amino acids. Germline V gives CDR1 SNHLY, CDR2 FYNNEI. The CDR3 loop is CASSGRQGGGDTQYF. The CDR3 region has the DNA TGTGCCAGCAGTGGCCGACAGGGCGGTGGAGATACGCAGTATTTT.

The gene calls are TRBV24-1 and TRBJ2-5, with 8 nucleotides matching TRBD2. The V segment lost 5 bases and the J segment 4 bases; nucleotides outside the gene matches: 11. There are 16 residues in the CDR3. CDR1 and CDR2 from the germline V gene are KGHDR and SFDVKD. DNA of the CDR3: TGTGCCACCAGTGGAGCGGAGCTAGCGGGTACAGAGACCCAGTACTTC. Translated, it gives CATSGAELAGTETQYF.

This chain joins TRBV15 and TRBJ2-7; 10 positions agree with TRBD2. The CDR3 is 16 amino acids. V dropped 3 bases and J dropped 3; count of bases not matched to a gene: 8. Germline V lookup: CDR1 LNHNV, CDR2 YYDKDF (reference sequence). The CDR3 loop reads CATSREAGGPLYEQYF. The CDR3 nucleotides are TGTGCCACCAGCAGGGAAGCGGGAGGGCCGCTCTACGAGCAGTACTTC.

This clone has only a few counts. The chain combines TRBV12-3 or TRBV12-4 with TRBJ1-5, with 7 bases matching TRBD1. This CDR3 has 13 amino acids. V lost 6 bases, J lost 4 bases, and 3 bases stayed unmatched. CDR3 sequence reads: CASSSTGNQPQHF. CDR3 DNA sequence: TGTGCCAGCAGCTCGACAGGGAATCAGCCCCAGCATTTT.

The rearrangement joins TRBV19 to TRBJ2-6; tentative D call: TRBD1 (5 bases). From germline, CDR1 is LNHDA and CDR2 SQIVND (reference sequence). The CDR3 loop spans 17 amino acids. The ends were cut back, 9 bases at V and 1 base at J, with 19 bases in the middle. CDR3 residues: CASRQNRPVSGANVLTF. In nucleotides, the CDR3 is TGTGCCAGCCGACAGAACCGCCCAGTATCTGGGGCCAACGTCCTGACTTTC.

This clone was detected once. V and J are TRBV7-9 and TRBJ1-1; D unresolved. CDR1 and CDR2 (germline): SEHNR, FQNEAQ (reference sequence). This CDR3 is built from 13 residues. Trimming removed 6 bases from V and 3 bases from J, with 11 bases in between. The CDR3 reads CASRKLEDTEAFF. The CDR3 DNA sequence: TGTGCCAGCAGAAAGCTCGAGGACACTGAAGCTTTCTTT. The variable domain in full, completed from reference TRBV7-9 and TRBJ1-1, reads DTGVSQNPRHKITKRGQNVTFRCDPISEHNRLYWYRQTLGQGPEFLTYFQNEAQLEKSRLLSDRFSAERPKGSFSTLEIQRTEQGDSAMYLCASRKLEDTEAFFGQGTRLTVV.

The V and J genes are TRBV21-1 and TRBJ1-5; the D segment call TRBD1 is taken from the table without a DNA check. TRBV21-1 is designated a pseudogene. CDR3 length: 16 amino acids. In DNA, the CDR3 is TGTGCCAGCAGCAAACTTGGGACAGGGGGCGATCAGCCCCAGCATTTT. Amino acids: CASSKLGTGGDQPQHF.

The CDR3 is CASSQWTGRAFF. The CDR3 DNA sequence: TGTGCCAGCAGCCAGTGGACAGGGAGGGCTTTCTTT. The genes are TRBV11-1 and TRBJ1-1, with 8 bases identical to TRBD1. V shed 5 bases, J shed 11 bases, and the junction held 7 bases outside the gene matches. The CDR3 is 12 amino acids. Germline V gene lookup returns CDR1 SGHAT and CDR2 FQDESV (reference sequence).

The chain combines TRBV7-3 with TRBJ2-5; D perhaps matches TRBD2 (7 bases). The V gene's germline CDR1 is SGHTA and CDR2 FQGTGA. The CDR3 has 14 residues. With 4 bases removed from V and 1 base from J, the gap between germline ends came to 10 bases. CDR3 region: CASSSRGAQETQYF. DNA for the CDR3: TGTGCCAGCAGCTCTCGGGGGGCCCAAGAGACCCAGTACTTC.

The chain joins TRBV6-5 to TRBJ1-5; D is possibly TRBD1 (5 bases). The V and J ends lost 7 bases and 5 bases respectively, with 15 bases between them. CDR1 and CDR2 from the germline V gene are MNHEY and SVGAGI. This CDR3 has 14 amino acids. The CDR3 nucleotides are TGTGCCAGCATTTTTAGGGGCAACGATCAGCCCCAGCATTTT. Amino acids: CASIFRGNDQPQHF.